This T cell receptor beta chain is from a study of neoadjuvant anti-PD-1 for oral cavity cancer. Profiled with immunoSEQ multiplex PCR; TCRdb holds only in-frame clones, not every one. The table includes some 20,000 clones, roughly 78% detected once. This clone occurred a few times. What it binds is not known. The CDR3 is made up of 15 amino acids. The V gene lost 0 bases and the J gene lost 3 bases, with 12 bases spanning the gap. From germline, CDR1 is SGDLS and CDR2 YYNGEE. General study points: Higher pretreatment Treg/Th17 ratios tracked higher pretreatment blood clonality.

The sample consisted of PBMCs, taken before nivolumab (anti-PD-1) treatment. This TCR came from a person aged 40 to 85 with oral cavity squamous cell carcinoma. The genes are TRBV9 and TRBJ1-1, with a possible D match to TRBD1 (5 bases). The CDR3 region is CASSVDTGGDTEAFF. The CDR3 DNA is TGTGCCAGCAGCGTAGACACGGGAGGGGACACTGAAGCTTTCTTT.